This TCR beta chain emerged from a study of shared clonotypes between healthy human individuals. TCRdb keeps only in-frame clones here, not all; method: immunoSEQ multiplex PCR. The data hold roughly 2,300,000 clones, with roughly 92% observed a single time. This TCR derives from a young man in good health. Some clones in this sample may be carry-over from other donors' samples. The source material was naive CD4+ T cells from PBMCs. Subset reported: CD45RA+ positively selected.

The CDR3 is CASSPLRQEQFF. CDR3 nucleotides: TGTGCCAGCTCACCACTTCGACAGGAGCAGTTCTTC. The genes are TRBV18 and TRBJ2-1; D perhaps matches TRBD1 (5 bases). From germline, CDR1 is KGHSH and CDR2 LQKENI. The CDR3 consists of 12 residues. Trimming removed 1 base at V and 10 bases at J, with 8 bases between.